The T cell receptor beta chain described here comes from a study of blood T cell repertoires in COVID-19 (dated by TCRdb to the early 2020s). General notes on the study: The collaborator samples originated in the United States, Italy and Spain and spanned the acute and convalescent phases of COVID-19. The dataset comprised deeply sampled blood TCRbeta repertoires from subjects exposed to, actively infected with, or recovered from COVID-19. The repertoires were released in a freely available public database meant as a resource for research on the immune response to SARS-CoV-2. The prospective study material was composed of cDNA or gDNA derived from T cells, B-cell-depleted T cells, or PBMCs. Sample metadata almost always included a de-identified subject ID, COVID-19 status, age in years and sex. Samples were obtained from the ongoing ImmuneRACE study (first 160 participants) and from over a thousand subjects provided by 6 global collaborators. Where HLA class I and class II types were available, the types were taken from metadata supplied by the sample provider, not from assay-based typing.

Here is what the overall study found, with its caveats: Clinical and demographic metadata were provided uncurated, with the amount varying by source and participant.

Participants in the prospective study were enrolled through a virtual design, were aged about 18 to 89 years, and lived in 24 United States geographic areas. Cohort assignment in the prospective study relied on participant-reported clinical history from a screening survey and a study questionnaire. Recovered participants in ImmuneRACE Cohort 3 were defined by two consecutive negative NP/OP PCR tests, clearance by a healthcare professional, or resolution of symptoms. Mobile phlebotomists in the prospective study collected whole blood, serum and a nasopharyngeal or oropharyngeal swab from every participant. Over a roughly two-month period, participants in the prospective study had the option of providing additional blood draws and questionnaires. Blood samples from the prospective study were shipped frozen or at room temperature prior to DNA extraction. The immunoSEQ Assay, a bias-controlled multiplex PCR, was used to amplify TCRbeta CDR3 regions from genomic DNA. For the original study's pipeline: The number of nucleated cells in each sample was estimated by amplification of reference gene primers within the assay. To quantify the absolute abundance of each unique TCRbeta CDR3 rearrangement, sequence reads were collapsed and filtered. For each sample, productive Simpson clonality was calculated as the square root of Simpson's diversity index over productive rearrangements. This is the immuneACCESS table as TCRdb keeps it, with only in-frame sequences that have V and J called. A part of the clones is gone; compared with another copy, unresolved V genes explain less than half, and the rest is unexplained. The V and J calls and clone size come from that table; D and trimming were worked out from the DNA. The sample data list 200,000 to 250,000 clones, and around 84% of these were observed just once. The ten largest clones capture more than 1.5% of the sample.

Deletion took 5 bases off V and 0 bases off J, with a span of 14 bases between the germline ends. The CDR3 goes from the cysteine to the phenylalanine over 15 residues. Just CDR3 DNA is preserved here, 45 bases in frame from base 1. The germline V gene (reference sequence) provides CDR1 LNHDA and CDR2 SQIVND. As to this clone: Which antigen it targets is not known. Base-call qualities are not available, and no considerably larger clone is one nucleotide away.

Sequencing used PBMCs or T cells enriched from blood (not recorded which). This TCR derives from a man aged 35-49 years who had recovered from COVID-19. The chain employs TRBV19 and TRBJ2-7; the D gene is unclear. The sequenced DNA is TGTGCCAGTAGTCTTAGGTCCCGGAGCTCCTACGAGCAGTACTTC. It codes for CASSLRSRSSYEQYF.